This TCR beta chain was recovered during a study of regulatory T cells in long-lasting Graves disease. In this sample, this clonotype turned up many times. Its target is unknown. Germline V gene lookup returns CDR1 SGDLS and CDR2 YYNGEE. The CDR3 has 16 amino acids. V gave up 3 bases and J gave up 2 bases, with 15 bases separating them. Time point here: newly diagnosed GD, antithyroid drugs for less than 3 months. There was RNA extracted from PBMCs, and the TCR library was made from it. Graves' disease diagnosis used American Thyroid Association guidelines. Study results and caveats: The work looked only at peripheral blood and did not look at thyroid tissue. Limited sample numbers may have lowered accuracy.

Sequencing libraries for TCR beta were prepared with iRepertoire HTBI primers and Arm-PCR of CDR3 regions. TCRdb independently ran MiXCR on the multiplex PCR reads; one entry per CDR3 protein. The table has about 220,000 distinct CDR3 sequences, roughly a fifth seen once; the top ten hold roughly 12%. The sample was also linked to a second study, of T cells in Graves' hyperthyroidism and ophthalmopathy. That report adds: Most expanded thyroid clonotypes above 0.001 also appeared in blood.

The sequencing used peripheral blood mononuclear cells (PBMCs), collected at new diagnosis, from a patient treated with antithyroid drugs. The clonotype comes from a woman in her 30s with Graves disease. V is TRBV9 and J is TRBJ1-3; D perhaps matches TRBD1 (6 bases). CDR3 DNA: TGTGCCAGCAGCGCAACACCCGGGACACCTGGAAACACCATATATTTT. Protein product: CASSATPGTPGNTIYF. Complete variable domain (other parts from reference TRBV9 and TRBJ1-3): DSGVTQTPKHLITATGQRVTLRCSPRSGDLSVYWYQQSLDQGLQFLIQYYNGEERAKGNILERFSAQQFPDLHSELNLSSLELGDSALYFCASSATPGTPGNTIYFGEGSWLTVV.